Each of the 29 T cell receptor beta chains below was sequenced from the same sample in a study of T cells after yellow fever vaccination (dated by TCRdb to between 2018 and 2020). The treatment or condition label for this specimen denotes: live attenuated yellow fever vaccine strain. Library preparation employed 5' RACE. The instrument was an Illumina NovaSeq 6000. TCRdb trimmed public reads at Q25 via fastp, called clones via MiXCR and kept in-frame beta chains. Every CDR3 protein is listed once, alongside the most common genes and DNA of its rows. In all, the sample holds roughly 330,000 distinct CDR3 sequences, and around 4.1% of those were seen once. The ten largest clones represent approximately 25% of the sample. The material was PBMCs, obtained 5 days after the yellow fever booster vaccination. These receptor sequences come from a man younger than 30 who received the YFV17D yellow fever vaccine.

This clonotype was seen more than once but under ten times. The CDR3 DNA follows: TGTGCCAGCAGCCCTGCGCAGTTCTTC. This gives the protein CASSPAQFF. J is TRBJ2-1 and V is TRBV7-3; D is unresolved. The CDR3 is made up of 9 amino acids. Germline CDR1 and CDR2: SGHTA and FQGTGA. Trimming removed 5 bases from V and 12 bases from J, with 5 bases in between. The entire variable domain, with the rest obtained from reference TRBV7-3 and TRBJ2-1, is as follows: GAGVSQTPSNKVTEKGKYVELRCDPISGHTALYWYRQSLGQGPEFLIYFQGTGAADDSGLPNDRFFAVRPEGSVSTLKIQRTERGDSAVYLCASSPAQFFGPGTRLTVL.

This clonotype was observed a handful of times. V usage is TRBV6-8 and J usage is TRBJ2-2; weak D call: TRBD1 (5 bases). The V gene's germline CDR1 is MNHGY and CDR2 SAAAGT. The CDR3 sequence is 15 residues long. Between the trimmed V and J ends, which lost 5 bases and 5 bases, there was a span of 15 bases. For the CDR3, the DNA is TGTGCCAGCAGTGATCACAGGAGACGGACCGGGGAGCTGTTTTTT. It translates to CASSDHRRRTGELFF.

The V and J genes are TRBV12-3 or TRBV12-4 and TRBJ2-1, with TRBD1 matching over 8 bases. V lost 8 bases, J lost 12 bases, and 15 bases stayed unmatched. The CDR3 totals 14 residues. Here the CDR3 reads CASSDRERAGVQFF. CDR3 in DNA: TGTGCCAGCTCGGACAGGGAGAGAGCGGGCGTGCAGTTCTTC.

This clonotype has just a few counts. The chain uses TRBV12-3 or TRBV12-4 and TRBJ1-1; weak D call: TRBD1 (5 bases). V was cut by 7 bases and J by 5 bases, with 17 bases left in between. CDR3 size: 14 residues. The CDR3 sequence is CASIPGGVTTEAFF. CDR3 DNA sequence: TGTGCCAGCATTCCCGGGGGGGTCACGACTGAAGCTTTCTTT.

This clonotype appeared a few times. The V and J genes are TRBV7-3 and TRBJ2-5; 8 bases match TRBD2. Germline V gene sequence: CDR1 SGHTA, CDR2 FQGTGA. The CDR3 spans 14 residues. Germline trimming cut 5 bases from V and 5 bases from J; bases unmatched to any gene: 7. The CDR3 spells CASSESGGGETQYF. The CDR3 DNA follows: TGTGCCAGCAGCGAGAGCGGGGGAGGGGAGACCCAGTACTTC. Full variable domain (outside the CDR3, taken from reference TRBV7-3 and TRBJ2-5): GAGVSQTPSNKVTEKGKYVELRCDPISGHTALYWYRQSLGQGPEFLIYFQGTGAADDSGLPNDRFFAVRPEGSVSTLKIQRTERGDSAVYLCASSESGGGETQYFGPGTRLLVL.

This rearrangement joins TRBV10-3 to TRBJ1-1, with D unresolved. Germline V gene sequence: CDR1 ENHRY, CDR2 SYGVKD. This CDR3 has 14 residues. V was clipped by 6 bases and J by 5 bases, with 16 bases between them. CDR3 region: CAISSGPVGTEAFF. Written as DNA, the CDR3 is TGTGCCATCAGCTCCGGGCCGGTAGGAACTGAAGCTTTCTTT.

This clonotype was picked up a small number of times. This sequence joins TRBV6-5 and TRBJ2-7, with TRBD2 matching over 9 bases. The trim removed 5 bases at V and 2 bases at J, leaving 7 bases unmatched. CDR1 MNHEY and CDR2 SVGAGI come from the germline V gene. The CDR3 loop spans 15 amino acids. CDR3 region: CASSRGTSQTYEQYV. Here the CDR3 DNA reads TGTGCCAGCAGTAGAGGGACTAGCCAGACCTACGAGCAGTACGTC.

A few counts support this clonotype. This chain uses TRBV7-9 with TRBJ1-2, with 7 positions matching TRBD1. Trimming at V came to 1 base and at J to 4 bases, leaving 3 bases not matched to a gene. Germline CDR1 and CDR2: SEHNR and FQNEAQ (reference sequence). CDR3 size: 14 residues. The CDR3 protein is CASSLGRGTYGYTF. The DNA of the CDR3 is TGTGCCAGCAGCTTAGGCAGGGGGACCTATGGCTACACCTTC.

The chain carries TRBV29-1 and TRBJ1-2; a possible D gene is TRBD1 (5 bases). CDR3 size: 10 residues. V was clipped by 2 bases and J by 13 bases, with 11 bases between them. Per the germline V gene, CDR1 is SQVTM and CDR2 is ANQGSEA. The CDR3 is CSVEKGLTTF. The CDR3 DNA reads as TGCAGCGTTGAAAAGGGGCTGACCACCTTC.

This chain uses TRBV3-1 with TRBJ1-5; TRBD1 matches at 7 bases. This CDR3 has 15 amino acids. With 2 bases clipped from V and 7 bases from J, the junction kept 8 bases outside the gene matches. Germline CDR1 is LGHDT and CDR2 is YNNKEL (reference sequence). This CDR3 is CASSQTGANSQPQHF. For the CDR3, the DNA is TGTGCCAGCAGCCAAACAGGGGCTAATTCCCAGCCCCAGCATTTT.

This clonotype appeared a few times. This rearrangement joins TRBV4-3 to TRBJ1-2; 9 positions agree with TRBD1. V lost 0 bases to trimming and J lost 4 bases; unmatched junction nucleotides: 9. Germline V lookup: CDR1 LGHNA, CDR2 YSLEER. The CDR3 sequence is 17 residues long. The chain's CDR3 is CASSQDFYKGQGYGYTF. DNA for the CDR3: TGCGCCAGCAGCCAAGATTTCTATAAGGGACAGGGCTATGGCTACACCTTC.

A few counts support this clonotype. The chain uses TRBV9 and TRBJ2-1; TRBD2 agrees at 14 bases. CDR1 SGDLS and CDR2 YYNGEE come from the germline V gene. V gave up 0 bases and J gave up 5 bases; unmatched junction bases: 4. This CDR3 comprises 17 residues. The CDR3 sequence: CASSVGTSGGPHNEQFF. The CDR3, as DNA: TGTGCCAGCAGCGTAGGGACTAGCGGGGGGCCGCACAATGAGCAGTTCTTC.

The chain combines TRBV12-3 or TRBV12-4 with TRBJ2-1; 10 positions match TRBD1. This CDR3 has 13 amino acids. V was clipped by 8 bases and J by 3 bases; unmatched bases: 1. The CDR3 is CASGQGVYNEQFF. CDR3 nucleotides: TGTGCCAGCGGACAGGGGGTCTACAATGAGCAGTTCTTC.

This clonotype has a handful of counts. The chain carries TRBV6-2 or TRBV6-3 and TRBJ1-2; 8 nucleotides match TRBD1. Trimming took 2 bases from V and 4 from J; bases not matched to a gene: 3. This CDR3 is 14 amino acids long. CDR1 MNHEY and CDR2 SVGEGT come from the germline V gene. The CDR3 sequence is CASSYLTGGYGYTF. Written as DNA, the CDR3 is TGTGCCAGCAGTTACCTAACAGGGGGCTATGGCTACACCTTC.

This clonotype was detected only a few times. The chain combines TRBV10-3 with TRBJ2-5; 10 bases align to TRBD1. Germline lookup yields CDR1 ENHRY and CDR2 SYGVKD. V lost 3 bases, J lost 5 bases, and 6 bases stayed unmatched. The CDR3 covers 15 residues. This chain's CDR3 is CAISDRDRGAETQYF. The CDR3 DNA sequence: TGTGCCATCAGTGACCGGGACAGGGGCGCGGAGACCCAGTACTTC.

This clonotype was counted between two and nine times. V usage is TRBV20-1 and J usage is TRBJ2-7; D remains ambiguous. The germline V gene encodes CDR1 DFQATT and CDR2 SNEGSKA (reference sequence). The CDR3 has 13 residues. The ends were cut back, 7 bases at V and 0 bases at J, with 13 bases in the middle. The chain's CDR3 is CSVRGLSSYEQYF. CDR3 coding DNA: TGCAGTGTCAGAGGCCTCAGCTCCTACGAGCAGTACTTC.

This clonotype has a count of ten or more. This sequence joins TRBV11-2 and TRBJ1-1, with TRBD1 identical over 8 bases. The CDR3 is made up of 13 amino acids. The ends lost 4 bases at V and 10 bases at J; junction bases unmatched: 8. Germline CDR1 is SGHAT and CDR2 is FQNNGV. The CDR3 bases are TGTGCCAGCAGCTCAGGACAGGGTTCGGTAGCTTTCTTT. Amino acid sequence: CASSSGQGSVAFF.

Many counts were recorded for this clonotype. The chain combines TRBV7-9 with TRBJ1-1, with 7 bases matching TRBD1. V was pared by 1 base and J by 12 bases, with 11 bases of the junction left unmatched. Germline values: CDR1 SEHNR, CDR2 FQNEAQ (reference sequence). The CDR3 runs to 14 residues. DNA for the CDR3: TGTGCCAGCAGCTTAGGTGGACAGGTGGCCCGGTCTTTCTTT. Translation gives CASSLGGQVARSFF.

In DNA form, the CDR3 reads TGTGCAAGCGGAGGCTCACGTTCACCCCTCCACTTT. Encoded protein: CASGGSRSPLHF. The V gene is TRBV12-3 or TRBV12-4, the J gene TRBJ1-6; no firm D call. The CDR3 has 12 amino acids.

The chain is built from TRBV12-3 or TRBV12-4 and TRBJ1-4; perhaps TRBD1 as D (5 bases). Trimming removed 3 bases from V and 5 bases from J, with 10 bases in between. CDR3 length equals 14 residues. The CDR3 loop is CASSFRAGNEKLFF. CDR3 coding DNA: TGTGCCAGCAGTTTCCGGGCAGGGAATGAAAAACTGTTTTTT.

Points on this clonotype: This clone may be a read error of a much larger clone one base away. The chain combines TRBV7-8 with TRBJ2-2; D is perhaps TRBD1 or TRBD2 (5 bases each). The germline CDR1 and CDR2 sequences are SGHVS and FQNEAQ. This CDR3 comprises 15 residues. As DNA, the CDR3 is TGTGCCAGCAGCTCCAGGGCGTCGAACACCGGGGAGCTGATTTTT. It yields the protein CASSSRASNTGELIF.

This clonotype appeared a few times. V usage is TRBV6-2 or TRBV6-3 and J usage is TRBJ2-7, with 8 bases identical to TRBD2. J was trimmed by 9 bases and V by 5 bases; bases with no gene match: 18. This CDR3 spans 16 amino acids. CDR1 MNHEY and CDR2 SVGEGT come from the germline V gene. As DNA, the CDR3 is TGTGCCAGCAGTGACCGACATAGCGGGGATCGGGGCCGGCAGTACGTC. Protein sequence: CASSDRHSGDRGRQYV.

The sample holds many counts of this clonotype. The genes are TRBV7-6 and TRBJ2-7; 11 bases agree with TRBD1. The CDR3 is 15 residues long. Germline V lookup: CDR1 SGHVS, CDR2 FNYEAQ. V shed 1 base, J shed 3 bases, and the junction held 2 bases outside the gene matches. The CDR3 spells CASSLEGQGGYEQYF. Here the CDR3 DNA reads TGTGCCAGCAGCTTAGAGGGACAGGGGGGCTACGAGCAGTACTTC.

The DNA for the CDR3 is TGTGCCATCAGTGATGGCGGGACATCACTCGAGCTGTACGTC. Its protein is CAISDGGTSLELYV. The rearrangement joins TRBV10-3 to TRBJ2-7, with D possibly being TRBD1 or TRBD2 (6 bases each). This CDR3 contains 14 residues. In germline, CDR1 is ENHRY, CDR2 SYGVKD.

This clonotype has only a few counts. V usage is TRBV30 and J usage is TRBJ2-3; weak D call: TRBD1 (5 bases). CDR3 size: 13 residues. Germline CDR1 reads GTSNPN; CDR2 reads SVGIG (reference sequence). V gave up 2 bases and J gave up 9 bases, with 15 bases separating them. CDR3 nucleotides: TGTGCCTGGAGTATTCAGGGCGGATCCACGCAGTATTTT. Translated: CAWSIQGGSTQYF.

This clonotype was recorded many times. V is TRBV5-1 and J is TRBJ2-5; D perhaps matches TRBD2 (5 bases). CDR1 SGHRS and CDR2 YFSETQ come from the germline V gene. V was trimmed by 2 bases and J by 5 bases, leaving 10 bases between them. This CDR3 is built from 13 residues. The CDR3 is CASSFGLRETQYF. In DNA, the CDR3 is TGCGCCAGCAGCTTCGGACTGCGGGAGACCCAGTACTTC.

The V gene is TRBV12-3 or TRBV12-4, the J gene TRBJ2-1, with TRBD2 matching over 13 bases. This CDR3 comprises 15 residues. V lost 6 bases, J lost 6 bases, and 5 bases stayed unmatched. CDR3 DNA: TGTGCCAGCAGACTAGCGGGGGGGCCTCGCAATGAGCAGTTCTTC. This codes for CASRLAGGPRNEQFF.

V is TRBV5-4 and J is TRBJ2-5; D call uncertain. The CDR3 runs 11 residues. Germline V CDR1 and CDR2: SGHNT, YYREEE (reference sequence). Trimming removed 0 bases from V and 7 bases from J, with 4 bases in between. CDR3 region: CASSLDRTQYF. The CDR3 nucleotides read TGTGCCAGCAGCTTGGATAGGACCCAGTACTTC.

This clonotype has ten or more counts. The junction departs from germline at one end; a sequencing error may be responsible. The chain has TRBV7-7 and TRBJ2-5; TRBD1 agrees at 7 bases. CDR1 and CDR2 from the germline V gene are SSHAT and FNYEAQ (reference sequence). The CDR3 consists of 17 residues. CDR3 residues: CASSLEGPTGRLETQYF. CDR3 DNA sequence: TGTGCTAGCAGCTTAGAGGGCCCGACAGGGCGTTTAGAGACCCAGTACTTC.